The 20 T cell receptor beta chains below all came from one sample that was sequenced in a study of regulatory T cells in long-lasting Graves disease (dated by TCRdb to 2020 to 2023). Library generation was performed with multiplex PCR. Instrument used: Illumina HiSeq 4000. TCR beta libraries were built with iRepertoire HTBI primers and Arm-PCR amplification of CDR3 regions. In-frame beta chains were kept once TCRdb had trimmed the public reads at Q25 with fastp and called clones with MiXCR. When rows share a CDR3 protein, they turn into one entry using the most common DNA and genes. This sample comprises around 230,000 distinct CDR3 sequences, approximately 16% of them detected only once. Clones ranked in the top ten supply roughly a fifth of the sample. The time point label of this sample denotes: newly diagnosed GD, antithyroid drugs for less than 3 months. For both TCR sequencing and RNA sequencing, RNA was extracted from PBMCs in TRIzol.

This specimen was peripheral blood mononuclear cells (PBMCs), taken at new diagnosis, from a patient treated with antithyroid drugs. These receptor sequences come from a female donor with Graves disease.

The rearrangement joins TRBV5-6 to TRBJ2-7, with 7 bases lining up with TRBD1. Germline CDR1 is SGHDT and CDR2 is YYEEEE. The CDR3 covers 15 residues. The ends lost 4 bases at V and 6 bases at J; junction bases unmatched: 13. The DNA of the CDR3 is TGTGCCAGCAGCCGAATGGACAGGTTCTCGGGCGAGCAGTACTTC. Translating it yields CASSRMDRFSGEQYF. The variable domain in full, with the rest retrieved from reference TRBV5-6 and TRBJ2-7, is DAGVTQSPTHLIKTRGQQVTLRCSPKSGHDTVSWYQQALGQGPQFIFQYYEEEERQRGNFPDRFSGHQFPNYSSELNVNALLLGDSALYLCASSRMDRFSGEQYFGPGTRLTVT.

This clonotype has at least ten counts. The CDR3 spells CSASLSGRNEQFF. Written as DNA, the CDR3 is TGCAGTGCTAGCCTTAGCGGGAGGAATGAGCAGTTCTTC. The chain couples TRBV20-1 to TRBJ2-1, with TRBD2 matching over 10 bases. CDR3 length: 13 residues. Germline loops: CDR1 DFQATT, CDR2 SNEGSKA (reference sequence). J gave up 7 bases and V 3 bases, and 3 bases lay outside the gene matches.

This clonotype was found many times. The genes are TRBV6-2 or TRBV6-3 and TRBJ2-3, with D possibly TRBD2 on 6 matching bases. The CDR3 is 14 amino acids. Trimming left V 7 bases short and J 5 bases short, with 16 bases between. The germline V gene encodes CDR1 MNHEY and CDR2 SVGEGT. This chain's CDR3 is CASNQGQGGDTQYF. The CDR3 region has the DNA TGTGCCAGCAACCAGGGTCAGGGAGGAGATACGCAGTATTTT.

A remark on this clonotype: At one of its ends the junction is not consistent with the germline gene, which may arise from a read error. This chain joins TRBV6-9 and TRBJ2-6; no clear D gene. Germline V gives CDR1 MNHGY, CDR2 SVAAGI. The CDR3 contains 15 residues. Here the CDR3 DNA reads TGCGCCAGCAGTGATTACCACTCTGGGGCCAACGTCCTGACTTTC. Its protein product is CASSDYHSGANVLTF.

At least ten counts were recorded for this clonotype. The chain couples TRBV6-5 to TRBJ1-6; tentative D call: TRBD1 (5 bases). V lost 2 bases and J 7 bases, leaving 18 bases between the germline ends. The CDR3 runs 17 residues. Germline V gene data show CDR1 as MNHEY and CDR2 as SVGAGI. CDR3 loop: CASSYRRVRQLNSPLHF. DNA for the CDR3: TGTGCCAGCAGTTACAGACGCGTGAGACAGTTGAATTCACCCCTCCACTTT.

CDR3: CASTRTRSGYTF. The CDR3 region has the DNA TGTGCCAGCACCAGAACGCGGAGTGGCTACACCTTC. This chain uses TRBV12-3 or TRBV12-4 with TRBJ1-2; D remains ambiguous. The CDR3 has 12 amino acids. V was trimmed by 7 bases and J by 7 bases, leaving 13 bases between them.

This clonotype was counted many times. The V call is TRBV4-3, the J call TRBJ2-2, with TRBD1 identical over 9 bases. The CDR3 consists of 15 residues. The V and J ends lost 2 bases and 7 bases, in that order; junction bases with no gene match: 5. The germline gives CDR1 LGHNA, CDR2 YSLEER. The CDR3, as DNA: TGCGCCAGCAGCCAATTCCGACAGGGGGTCGGGGAGCTGTTTTTT. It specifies CASSQFRQGVGELFF.

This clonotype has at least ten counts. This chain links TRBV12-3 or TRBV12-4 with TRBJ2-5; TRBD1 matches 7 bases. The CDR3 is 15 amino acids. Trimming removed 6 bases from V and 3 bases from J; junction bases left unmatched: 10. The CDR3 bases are TGTGCCAGCAGCCCATGGGGCAGGGGGAAAGAGACCCAGTACTTC. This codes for CASSPWGRGKETQYF.

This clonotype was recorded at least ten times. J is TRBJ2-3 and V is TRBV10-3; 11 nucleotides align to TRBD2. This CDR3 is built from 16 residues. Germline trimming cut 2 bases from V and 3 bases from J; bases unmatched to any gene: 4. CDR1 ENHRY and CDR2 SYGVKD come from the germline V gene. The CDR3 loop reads CAISEGRTSGTDTQYF. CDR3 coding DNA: TGTGCCATCAGTGAGGGGAGGACTAGCGGGACAGATACGCAGTATTTT.

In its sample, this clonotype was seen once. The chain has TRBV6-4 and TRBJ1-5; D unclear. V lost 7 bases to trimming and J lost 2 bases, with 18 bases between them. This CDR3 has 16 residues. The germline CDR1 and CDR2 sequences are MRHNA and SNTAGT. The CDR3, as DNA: TGTGCCAGCACCTCGGTGGGTGTCCGCGGCAATCAGCCCCAGCATTTT. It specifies CASTSVGVRGNQPQHF.

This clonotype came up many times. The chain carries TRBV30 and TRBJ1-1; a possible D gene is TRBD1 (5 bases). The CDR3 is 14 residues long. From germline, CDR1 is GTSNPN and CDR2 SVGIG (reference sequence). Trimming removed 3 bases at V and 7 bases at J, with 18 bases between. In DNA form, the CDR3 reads TGTGCCTGGAGACAAGGACACCTTGGTGGTGAAGCTTTCTTT. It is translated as CAWRQGHLGGEAFF.

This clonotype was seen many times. The CDR3: CASSNGVGGNTEAFF. CDR3 DNA: TGCGCCAGCAGCAATGGGGTAGGGGGGAACACTGAAGCTTTCTTT. The rearrangement joins TRBV5-1 to TRBJ1-1, with D maybe TRBD1 (6 bases). V lost 4 bases to trimming and J lost 1 base, with 14 bases between them. The germline gives CDR1 SGHRS, CDR2 YFSETQ. This CDR3 comprises 15 residues.

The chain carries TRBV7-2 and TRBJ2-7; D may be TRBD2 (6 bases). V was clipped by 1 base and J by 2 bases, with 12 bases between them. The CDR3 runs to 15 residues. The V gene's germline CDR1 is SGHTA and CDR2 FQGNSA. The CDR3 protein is CASSLELAGTYEQYF. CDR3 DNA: TGTGCCAGCAGCTTAGAGCTGGCGGGGACCTACGAGCAGTACTTC.

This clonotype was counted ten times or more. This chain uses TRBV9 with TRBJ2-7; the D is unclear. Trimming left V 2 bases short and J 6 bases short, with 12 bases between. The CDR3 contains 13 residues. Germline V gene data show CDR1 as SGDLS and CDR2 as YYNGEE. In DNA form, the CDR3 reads TGTGCCAGCAGCGTGGACGTATTCCGCGAGCAGTACTTC. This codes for CASSVDVFREQYF.

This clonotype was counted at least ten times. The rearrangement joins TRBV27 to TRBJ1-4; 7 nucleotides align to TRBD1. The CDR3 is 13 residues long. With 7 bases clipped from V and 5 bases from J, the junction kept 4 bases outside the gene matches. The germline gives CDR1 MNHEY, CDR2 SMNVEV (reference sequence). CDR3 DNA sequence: TGTGCCAGCACCCGAGGGGGCAATGAAAAACTGTTTTTT. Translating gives CASTRGGNEKLFF.

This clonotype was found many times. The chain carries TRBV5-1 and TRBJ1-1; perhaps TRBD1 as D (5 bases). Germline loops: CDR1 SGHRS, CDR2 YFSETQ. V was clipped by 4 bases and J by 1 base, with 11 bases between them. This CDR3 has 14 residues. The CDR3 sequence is CASSVDSRNTEAFF. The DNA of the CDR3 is TGCGCCAGCAGCGTTGACAGCCGGAACACTGAAGCTTTCTTT.

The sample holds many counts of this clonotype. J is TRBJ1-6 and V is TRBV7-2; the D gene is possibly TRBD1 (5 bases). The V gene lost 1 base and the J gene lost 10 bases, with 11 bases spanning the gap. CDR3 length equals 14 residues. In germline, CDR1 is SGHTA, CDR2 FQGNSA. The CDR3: CASSLVRVDSPLHF. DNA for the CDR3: TGTGCCAGCAGCTTAGTCAGGGTGGACTCACCCCTCCACTTT.

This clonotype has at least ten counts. CDR3 in amino acids: CASSSNMGNEQFF. The CDR3 DNA is TGTGCCAGCAGCTCGAATATGGGGAATGAGCAGTTCTTC. V is TRBV7-2 and J is TRBJ2-1; D is uncertain. Trimming removed 4 bases at V and 7 bases at J, with 11 bases between. This CDR3 spans 13 amino acids. From germline, CDR1 is SGHTA and CDR2 FQGNSA.

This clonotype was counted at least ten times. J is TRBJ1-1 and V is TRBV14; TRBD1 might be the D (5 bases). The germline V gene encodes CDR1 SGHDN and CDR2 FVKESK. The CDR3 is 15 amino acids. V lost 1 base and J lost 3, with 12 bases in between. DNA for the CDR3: TGTGCCAGCAGCCAAGTAGGCAGGGAAGACACTGAAGCTTTCTTT. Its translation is CASSQVGREDTEAFF.

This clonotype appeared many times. The CDR3 is CASSVDGGSGNTIYF. Written as DNA, the CDR3 is TGTGCCAGCAGCGTAGACGGGGGCTCTGGAAACACCATATATTTT. The chain couples TRBV9 to TRBJ1-3, with D possibly being TRBD1 (5 bases). This CDR3 has 15 amino acids. V was clipped by 0 bases and J by 0 bases, with 7 bases between them. Germline V gene sequence: CDR1 SGDLS, CDR2 YYNGEE.